This T cell receptor (beta chain) was recorded in a study of blood T cell repertoires in COVID-19 (dated by TCRdb to the early 2020s). Background for the entire study: Samples from collaborators originated in the United States, Italy and Spain and spanned both the acute and convalescent phases of COVID-19. The prospective study material was composed of cDNA or gDNA derived from T cells, B-cell-depleted T cells, or PBMCs. Deeply sampled blood TCRbeta repertoires from subjects exposed to, actively infected with, or recovered from COVID-19 were included in the dataset. The repertoires were made available in a free public database intended to serve as a resource for research on the immune response to SARS-CoV-2. The samples were drawn from the first 160 participants of the ongoing ImmuneRACE study and from under 1,500 subjects provided by 6 global collaborators. A de-identified subject ID, COVID-19 status, age in years and sex were almost always included in the sample metadata. Where available, HLA class I and class II types were taken from metadata supplied by the sample provider and were not determined by assay-based typing. Paper-wide results and their limitations: Clinical and demographic metadata were provided uncurated, with the amount varying by source and participant.

TCRbeta CDR3 regions were amplified from genomic DNA using the immunoSEQ Assay, a bias-controlled multiplex PCR. The original methods were these. The number of nucleated cells in each sample was estimated from the amplification of reference gene primers within the assay. To quantify the absolute abundance of each unique TCRbeta CDR3 rearrangement, sequence reads were collapsed and filtered. For each sample, productive Simpson clonality was calculated as the square root of Simpson's diversity index over productive rearrangements. The clones in this table, taken by TCRdb from immuneACCESS, are in-frame only. Not every clone is retained; where verified, under half of the shortfall comes from an unresolved V gene, and the cause of the rest is unknown. D and trimming come from the DNA, and the V and J calls and clone size come from that table. The table for this sample lists some 400,000 clones; 70% to 85% of them were counted only once. The ten largest clones capture 0.85% to 1.2% of the sample.

As concerns this clone: Its antigen is unknown. Within one base of it there is no much larger clone, and no base qualities were kept.

CDR1 and CDR2 are read off the germline V gene (reference sequence) as LGHDT and YNNKEL. The CDR3 starts with the cysteine, ends with the phenylalanine, and has 15 residues. Kept here is only the CDR3 DNA, which spans 45 bases and is read in frame from base 1. For this chain, trimming is 1 base at the V end and 6 bases at the J end, and the number of junction bases without a gene match is 5. Collaborating institutions collected whole blood in K2EDTA tubes following their own protocols. For TCRbeta analysis, collaborators shipped samples as frozen whole blood, isolated PBMCs, or DNA extracted from either of those sample types.

Sequencing was performed on peripheral blood. Here the chain combines TRBV3-1 (or the pseudogene TRBV3-2) and TRBJ2-2; 7 central bases correspond to TRBD2. This TCR was sampled from a human donor with acute or convalescent COVID-19. The donor label of this sample is uncertain. The CDR3 reads CASSQGWGGSGELFF. The sequenced DNA is TGTGCCAGCAGCCAAGGCTGGGGGGGATCCGGGGAGCTGTTTTTT.